The T cell receptor (beta chain) described here comes from a study of early T cells in non-severe SARS-CoV-2 infection. On the study more broadly: Whole-blood bulk RNA, unsorted, was sequenced, and chains were unpaired. Notes on the study in general: There was a bias toward anti-spike CD8 responses in VDJdb matching, which missed private and CD4 specificities.

The CDR3 runs 12 residues. Trimming stripped 3 bases from V and 9 bases from J, with 6 bases between. The germline gives CDR1 MNHEY, CDR2 SVGAGI. There are a few counts of this clonotype. Antigen: not known. Each single cDNA molecule received a unique molecular identifier. Each CDR3 protein is one row after TCRdb ran MiXCR on the 5' RACE reads. Among roughly 93,000 distinct CDR3 sequences listed, roughly 11% were seen once. The sequenced sample was whole blood. The V and J genes are TRBV6-5 and TRBJ1-6; D remains ambiguous. The clonotype was recovered from an adult who was a healthcare worker with PCR-confirmed SARS-CoV-2 infection or an uninfected control (not recorded which). The DNA for the CDR3 is TGTGCCAGCAGTTATAAGGGTTCACCCCTCCACTTT. It yields the protein CASSYKGSPLHF.